This TCR beta chain stems from a study of blood T cell repertoires in COVID-19. Study-wide context: Samples came from the United States, Italy and Spain, spanning acute and convalescent COVID-19. The cDNA or gDNA used as material had been derived from T cells, B-cell-depleted T cells, or PBMCs.

How the authors handled the data: For nucleated cells, counts were estimated from reference gene primer amplification. Libraries were prepared by immunoSEQ multiplex PCR; TCRdb keeps only in-frame clonotypes and omits some of them. V and J calls and clone size are given by that table; D and trimming were obtained from the DNA. The table lists approximately 170,000 clones, around 84% of them singletons. The CDR3 sequence is 15 residues long. In germline, CDR1 is LGHNA, CDR2 YSLEER. With V trimmed by 0 bases and J by 6 bases, 3 bases remained unmatched. This clonotype originated in a woman aged 80 or over with acute or convalescent COVID-19. What was sequenced was peripheral blood. V and J are TRBV4-3 and TRBJ1-5, with 9 bases aligning to TRBD1. This CDR3 is CASSQDGQGTQPQHF. For the CDR3, the DNA is TGCGCCAGCAGCCAAGATGGACAGGGGACTCAGCCCCAGCATTTT.